Here is one T cell receptor (beta chain) with its context. In its sample, this clonotype was seen many times. Its specific antigen is unknown. Per-nucleotide qualities are absent, and no much larger clonotype sits a single base away. From its cysteine to its phenylalanine, the CDR3 spans 16 amino acids. Left in the record is the CDR3 DNA by itself, 48 bases read in frame from the first base. CDR1 SGHDT and CDR2 YYEEEE are derived from the germline V gene. A distance of 23 bases separates the germline ends of V and J, which lose 3 bases and 8 bases respectively. This sample's treatment or condition label indicates: allogeneic hematopoietic cell transplantation with graft depleted of TCRalphabeta T cells and CD19 B cells. TCRalphabeta/CD19-depleted allogeneic hematopoietic cell grafts were given to the transplant recipients, all of whom were children. This entry is derived from a study of T-cell reconstitution after alpha-beta-depleted transplantation in children (dated by TCRdb to 2016 to 2017). Broadly, across the study: Using TCR repertoire profiling, the study followed T-cell immune reconstitution in a quantitative way in children after TCRalphabeta/CD19-depleted allogeneic hematopoietic cell transplantation. Overall study results and their limits: In some patients, the high TCRbeta diversity seen at day 60 was put down to recipient T cells and intrathymic progenitors that had survived conditioning. Hyperexpanded clone frequencies declined over subsequent months; after one year, T-cell counts and TCRbeta diversity were mostly attributed to newly produced T cells. About two months after transplant, the apparently early recovery of alphabetaT-cell counts reportedly depended on just several hundred clones that had expanded rapidly and came from non-depleted graft cells.

The receptor library was made with PCR. Sequenced on an Illumina HiSeq 2500. Molecular barcoding was employed in the preparation of TCR libraries, with unique molecular identifiers being used to normalize TCRbeta repertoire quantification. TCRdb reprocessed the public reads (quality trimming at Q25 with fastp, clone calling with MiXCR) and kept in-frame beta chains. CDR3 protein sequences are deduplicated, and each keeps its most common genes and DNA. The sample table records hundreds of thousands of distinct CDR3 sequences; roughly 14% of these occur just once. The top ten constitute about 0.79% of the sample.

The receptor was isolated from a girl aged 2-9 years with congenital amegakaryocytic thrombocytopenia, due to receive a stem cell transplant. Sample: PBMCs, taken before TCRalphabeta/CD19-depleted stem cell transplant. The chain is assembled from TRBV5-6 and TRBJ1-2; a tentative D call is TRBD1 (6 bases match). The DNA is as follows: TGTGCCAGCAGCTCGCCACACCGGGACACGGATTCGGGCTACACCTTC. This translates into CASSSPHRDTDSGYTF.